This TCR beta chain was observed in a study of somatic mutations in cytotoxic T cells in rheumatoid arthritis. About the research overall: No treatment had yet been given when patient blood (roughly 31 ml EDTA) was drawn, right after diagnosis. Study-wide results and limits: In about an eighth of the 65 patients, the largest CD8+ clone exceeded 20% of CD8+ cells.

Concerning this clone itself: Its antigen remains unidentified.

This table comes from immunoSEQ multiplex PCR, and its TCRdb copy is limited to in-frame clones, with some not included. The sample holds about 10,000 clones, around 91% seen once. This receptor was obtained from a woman aged 18-29 years with rheumatoid arthritis. Sequenced input: CD4+ T cells sorted from blood.

The CDR3 sequence is CAISPGQVPDTQYF. The DNA for the CDR3 is TGTGCCATCAGTCCGGGACAGGTCCCAGATACGCAGTATTTT. The chain couples TRBV10-3 to TRBJ2-3, with 8 bases matching TRBD1. The CDR3 spans 14 residues. CDR1 is ENHRY, CDR2 SYGVKD, per germline. With V trimmed by 5 bases and J by 4 bases, 5 bases remained unmatched.